The 29 T cell receptor beta chains in this list originate from one sample, sequenced in a study of T-cell reconstitution after alpha-beta-depleted transplantation in children. For TCRbeta, the library was prepared with unique molecular identifiers. Using its own MiXCR run on the PCR reads, TCRdb lists one record per CDR3 protein. The sample has roughly 120,000 distinct CDR3 sequences, more than 20% seen once. The source material was PBMCs, mostly from graft donor cells, sampled 180 days after TCRalphabeta/CD19-depleted stem cell transplant. The receptors come from a male patient between 2 and 15 years old who had a stem cell transplant for chronic granulomatous disease, so the T cells may come from the graft donor.

This chain joins TRBV28 and TRBJ1-2; 10 bases line up with TRBD1. The CDR3 is 18 amino acids. Per germline, CDR1 MDHEN and CDR2 SYDVKM. Trimming at V came to 6 bases and at J to 4 bases, leaving 17 bases not matched to a gene. The CDR3 protein is CASSPVHPGQGDLYGYTF. CDR3 bases: TGTGCCAGCAGCCCAGTTCATCCTGGACAGGGGGACCTCTATGGCTACACCTTC.

The rearrangement joins TRBV29-1 to TRBJ2-7; D possibly corresponds to TRBD2 (6 bases). This CDR3 is 12 amino acids long. Trimming cost V 6 bases and J 4 bases, with 13 bases left between them. From germline, CDR1 is SQVTM and CDR2 ANQGSEA. The CDR3 here is CSVEGQFYEQYF. As DNA, the CDR3 is TGCAGCGTGGAGGGCCAGTTTTACGAGCAGTACTTC.

This clonotype has more than one count but fewer than ten. The chain links TRBV20-1 to TRBJ2-1; 7 bases align to TRBD2. There are 17 residues in the CDR3. CDR1 and CDR2 (germline): DFQATT, SNEGSKA (reference sequence). The CDR3 DNA sequence: TGCATTACCCGTCAACCGAGCGGGAAACCCTCCTACAATGAGCAGTTCTTC. This codes for CITRQPSGKPSYNEQFF.

This clonotype was counted at least ten times. The J gene is TRBJ2-5, the V gene TRBV28, with D unresolved. The CDR3 consists of 14 residues. From germline, CDR1 is MDHEN and CDR2 SYDVKM. Trimming took 6 bases from V and 4 from J, leaving 15 bases between them. The CDR3 is CASRPVLVRETQYF. The CDR3 coding sequence is TGTGCCAGCAGACCGGTGCTCGTAAGAGAGACCCAGTACTTC.

A few counts support this clonotype. This chain links TRBV9 with TRBJ2-1, with 8 bases identical to TRBD2. The CDR3 loop spans 15 amino acids. In germline, CDR1 is SGDLS, CDR2 YYNGEE. V shed 4 bases, J shed 7 bases, and the junction held 10 bases outside the gene matches. Here the CDR3 reads CASSPQNSGKNEQFF. CDR3 bases: TGTGCCAGCAGCCCCCAAAATAGCGGGAAAAATGAGCAGTTCTTC.

This clonotype was seen a few times. DNA for the CDR3: TGTGCCAGCAGTCTCCTAGGGACAGCACTAAGAGATACGCAGTATTTT. Its protein product is CASSLLGTALRDTQYF. This chain links TRBV12-3 or TRBV12-4 with TRBJ2-3, with TRBD1 matching over 7 bases. CDR3 size: 16 residues. V dropped 5 bases and J dropped 5; count of bases not matched to a gene: 13.

This clonotype was detected ten times or more. The chain joins TRBV12-3 or TRBV12-4 to TRBJ2-3; 12 bases match TRBD2. The ends lost 1 base at V and 5 bases at J; junction bases unmatched: 1. The CDR3 contains 15 residues. Here the CDR3 reads CASSLETSGRDTQYF. In nucleotides, the CDR3 is TGTGCCAGCAGTTTAGAGACTAGCGGGAGAGATACGCAGTATTTT.

In this sample, this clonotype turned up many times. The V call is TRBV12-3 or TRBV12-4, the J call TRBJ2-2; D ambiguous. V lost 5 bases, J lost 6 bases, and 10 bases lay in between. This CDR3 region has 13 residues. CDR3 in amino acids: CASSLALPGELFF. The CDR3 nucleotides read TGTGCCAGCAGTCTTGCGTTGCCCGGGGAGCTGTTTTTT.

The chain links TRBV13 to TRBJ1-6, with D perhaps matching TRBD1 (5 bases). CDR1 PRHDT and CDR2 FYEKMQ come from the germline V gene (reference sequence). Trimming removed 5 bases from V and 10 bases from J, with 18 bases in between. The CDR3 loop spans 15 amino acids. CDR3 sequence (DNA): TGTGCCAGCAGCCCCAGCAAAGGGGACTACTCACCCCTCCACTTT. It is translated as CASSPSKGDYSPLHF.

The V and J genes are TRBV9 and TRBJ2-1, with D perhaps given as TRBD1 or TRBD2 (5 bases each). V lost 0 bases and J 6 bases, leaving 13 bases between the germline ends. The CDR3 is 15 residues long. Germline V gene data show CDR1 as SGDLS and CDR2 as YYNGEE. The CDR3 region has the DNA TGTGCCAGCAGCGTAGTAGGGGACCCCTCCAATGAGCAGTTCTTC. Protein product: CASSVVGDPSNEQFF.

J is TRBJ1-1 and V is TRBV3-1; D unclear. The CDR3 sequence is 17 residues long. The germline V gene encodes CDR1 LGHDT and CDR2 YNNKEL (reference sequence). The V and J ends lost 4 bases and 0 bases respectively, with 18 bases between them. The CDR3 sequence: CASSLRRSSNLNTEAFF. CDR3 DNA sequence: TGTGCCAGCAGCCTACGGAGGTCTTCAAACTTGAACACTGAAGCTTTCTTT.

This clonotype was detected ten times or more. The chain recombines TRBV12-3 or TRBV12-4 with TRBJ1-2; a weak D match, TRBD1 (5 bases). This CDR3 has 20 residues. V was trimmed by 6 bases and J by 0 bases, leaving 29 bases between them. CDR3 sequence: CASSYKLNLQVMASNYGYTF. DNA of the CDR3: TGTGCCAGCAGCTACAAACTCAACTTACAGGTTATGGCTTCTAACTATGGCTACACCTTC.

CDR3 sequence reads: CASSFTGLLPLTYEQYF. CDR3 in DNA: TGTGCCAGCAGCTTCACAGGACTTCTCCCCCTTACTTACGAGCAGTACTTC. The V gene is TRBV11-2, the J gene TRBJ2-7; either TRBD1 or TRBD2 may supply D (5 bases each). The CDR3 has 17 residues. Per germline, CDR1 SGHAT and CDR2 FQNNGV. Trimming took 3 bases from V and 4 from J, leaving 22 bases between them.

This clonotype was counted ten times or more. The chain combines TRBV25-1 with TRBJ2-7, with no clear D. The V gene lost 5 bases and the J gene lost 4 bases, with 0 bases spanning the gap. The length of the CDR3 is 9 residues. The V gene's germline CDR1 is MGHDK and CDR2 SYGVNS. DNA of the CDR3: TGTGCCAGCAGTTACGAGCAGTACTTC. It translates to CASSYEQYF.

Ten or more counts support this clonotype. The DNA for the CDR3 is TGTGCCAGCAGAGAGGGGGAGACCCAGTACTTC. Translation gives CASREGETQYF. V gene TRBV12-3 or TRBV12-4 combines with J gene TRBJ2-5; D is tentatively TRBD1 or TRBD2 (5 bases each). V was trimmed by 6 bases and J by 5 bases, leaving 7 bases between them. CDR3 length equals 11 residues.

This clonotype was counted a few times. V is TRBV6-5 and J is TRBJ2-7; no clear D gene. Germline-derived CDR1 and CDR2 are MNHEY and SVGAGI. The V end lost 0 bases, the J end lost 3 bases, and 15 bases lay between the germline ends. CDR3 length: 16 residues. CDR3 residues: CASSYSSTPSVYEQYF. CDR3 DNA: TGTGCCAGCAGTTACTCGAGTACCCCATCGGTCTACGAGCAGTACTTC.

The V gene is TRBV5-1, the J gene TRBJ2-7; D is ambiguous. The V end was cut by 4 bases, the J end by 2 bases, with 10 bases between. The CDR3 contains 13 residues. Germline V gives CDR1 SGHRS, CDR2 YFSETQ. The CDR3 DNA reads TGCGCCAGCAGCCAAAACAGTGCCTACGAGCAGTACTTC. This codes for CASSQNSAYEQYF. Drawing the rest from reference TRBV5-1 and TRBJ2-7, the complete variable domain is KAGVTQTPRYLIKTRGQQVTLSCSPISGHRSVSWYQQTPGQGLQFLFEYFSETQRNKGNFPGRFSGRQFSNSRSEMNVSTLELGDSALYLCASSQNSAYEQYFGPGTRLTVT.

This clonotype was detected a few times. This chain joins TRBV10-3 and TRBJ2-1, with D possibly being TRBD1 or TRBD2 (5 bases each). Germline values: CDR1 ENHRY, CDR2 SYGVKD. With 6 bases removed from V and 7 bases from J, the gap between germline ends came to 16 bases. The CDR3 spans 14 residues. The CDR3 sequence is CAISSGTAKNEQFF. The CDR3 nucleotides are TGTGCCATCAGCTCCGGGACCGCAAAAAATGAGCAGTTCTTC.

This clonotype appeared many times. The chain employs TRBV4-3 and TRBJ2-1; 9 bases fit TRBD2. Trimming removed 4 bases from V and 8 bases from J; junction bases left unmatched: 9. Germline lookup yields CDR1 LGHNA and CDR2 YSLEER. The CDR3 has 15 residues. CDR3 nucleotide sequence: TGCGCCAGCAGCCCAATAGCGGGAGAGGTCGATGAGCAGTTCTTC. As protein: CASSPIAGEVDEQFF.

This clonotype was seen many times. The genes are TRBV5-1 and TRBJ2-2; possibly TRBD1 for D (5 bases). The CDR3 sequence is 15 residues long. Germline-derived CDR1 and CDR2 are SGHRS and YFSETQ. The V gene lost 0 bases and the J gene lost 1 base, with 7 bases spanning the gap. This CDR3 reads CASSLATVNTGELFF. The DNA for the CDR3 is TGCGCCAGCAGCTTGGCGACAGTGAACACCGGGGAGCTGTTTTTT.

J is TRBJ2-3 and V is TRBV5-1; 10 bases line up with TRBD2. Germline CDR1 reads SGHRS; CDR2 reads YFSETQ. Losses at the gene ends were 4 bases for V and 5 bases for J; bases not matched to a gene: 7. The CDR3 totals 15 residues. As DNA, the CDR3 is TGCGCCAGCAGCCCCCAGCGGGGGGGCCTAGATACGCAGTATTTT. This codes for CASSPQRGGLDTQYF.

This clonotype was seen at least ten times. The CDR3 region is CASSQVAREVHSPLHF. The DNA of the CDR3 is TGCGCCAGCAGCCAAGTTGCCAGGGAGGTACATTCACCCCTCCACTTT. The V call is TRBV4-1, the J call TRBJ1-6, with D possibly TRBD1 on 5 matching bases. The V and J ends lost 1 base and 8 bases respectively, with 15 bases between them. This CDR3 is built from 16 residues. The germline CDR1 and CDR2 sequences are MGHRA and YSYEKL.

In this sample, this clonotype turned up many times. The CDR3 DNA follows: TGCAGTGCTACAAGCGCGGGAGCCTACAATGAGCAGTTCTTC. It is translated as CSATSAGAYNEQFF. J is TRBJ2-1 and V is TRBV20-1, with TRBD2 matching 7 bases. Trimming took 4 bases from V and 2 from J; bases not matched to a gene: 5. CDR1 and CDR2 from the germline V gene are DFQATT and SNEGSKA (reference sequence). The CDR3 loop spans 14 amino acids.

The chain is built from TRBV6-5 and TRBJ2-7; D call uncertain. CDR3 length: 12 amino acids. The germline gives CDR1 MNHEY, CDR2 SVGAGI. V was shortened by 1 base and J by 2 bases, with 3 bases between the two germline ends. CDR3 sequence reads: CASSYLTYEQYF. The CDR3 nucleotides are TGTGCCAGCAGTTACTTAACCTACGAGCAGTACTTC.

This clonotype was observed a few times. This chain connects TRBV12-3 or TRBV12-4 to TRBJ1-5; 7 bases agree with TRBD1. The CDR3 contains 14 residues. Trimming removed 6 bases from V and 4 bases from J; junction bases left unmatched: 6. DNA of the CDR3: TGTGCCAGCAGGAGGGGGCCTGAGAATCAGCCCCAGCATTTT. Its protein product is CASRRGPENQPQHF.

Ten or more counts support this clonotype. V and J are TRBV5-1 and TRBJ2-1; D might be TRBD1 (5 bases). From germline, CDR1 is SGHRS and CDR2 YFSETQ. CDR3 length equals 16 residues. V shed 4 bases and J shed 0 bases, with 14 bases lying between them. The CDR3 nucleotides are TGCGCCAGCAGCCTGACAGTGTCGAGCTCCTACAATGAGCAGTTCTTC. Residues: CASSLTVSSSYNEQFF.

This clonotype has more than one count but fewer than ten. J is TRBJ2-1 and V is TRBV24-1; D could derive from TRBD1 or TRBD2 (6 bases each). The CDR3 length is 16 residues. CDR1 is KGHDR, CDR2 SFDVKD, per germline. V was trimmed by 0 bases and J by 7 bases, leaving 15 bases between them. In DNA form, the CDR3 reads TGTGCCACCAGTGATTTGAGTAGGGGGGAAGGTAATGAGCAGTTCTTC. Amino acid sequence: CATSDLSRGEGNEQFF.

The table lists this clonotype with many counts. The gene calls are TRBV12-3 or TRBV12-4 and TRBJ1-4, with 7 bases identical to TRBD1. CDR3 size: 14 residues. The trim removed 4 bases at V and 3 bases at J, leaving 2 bases unmatched. In nucleotides, the CDR3 is TGTGCCAGCAGTTACACAGGGGCTAATGAAAAACTGTTTTTT. As protein: CASSYTGANEKLFF.

Details on this clonotype: Given a much more abundant clone one base away, this may be a read error. The J gene is TRBJ2-1, the V gene TRBV20-1; 8 nucleotides line up with TRBD2. The germline V gene encodes CDR1 DFQATT and CDR2 SNEGSKA (reference sequence). The CDR3 has 16 residues. DNA of the CDR3: TGCAGTGCTCCCTCACGACTAGCGCGCTCCTACACTGAGCAGTTCTTC. It encodes CSAPSRLARSYTEQFF.